Listed below are T cell receptor beta chains from one sample, sequenced in a study of T cells in localized non-small cell lung cancer. This table comes from immunoSEQ multiplex PCR, and its TCRdb copy is limited to in-frame clones, with some not included. Found here are 70,000 to 80,000 clones, around nine tenths of them singletons; the top ten hold 20% to 25%. Sample: peripheral blood, taken before any cancer treatment. These receptors came from a woman aged 35-70 years with stage I squamous cell lung carcinoma. CDR3s include the opening cysteine and the closing phenylalanine or tryptophan. Fields, in order: J gene, clone size, D gene, V gene, CDR3 protein, CDR3 DNA. A D gene is named only where the DNA matches it firmly. Clone sizes are given selectively: once, few, many, or a class where the clone is expanded.

>TRBJ1-1|NA|NA|TRBV7-3
CASSPRAEVTEAFF
TGTGCCAGCAGCCCCCGGGCAGAGGTCACTGAAGCTTTCTTT
>TRBJ1-4|NA|NA|TRBV10-3
CAISGSNEKLFF
TGTGCCATCAGTGGGTCTAATGAAAAACTGTTTTTT
>TRBJ1-2|NA|TRBD1|TRBV6-1
CASSEGTGYGYTF
TGTGCCAGCAGTGAAGGGACAGGGTATGGCTACACCTTC
>TRBJ1-5|NA|TRBD1|TRBV18
CASSRQGAGQPQHF
TGTGCCAGCTCACGACAGGGGGCAGGTCAGCCCCAGCATTTT
>TRBJ2-2|NA|NA|TRBV10-1
CASSESISLDTGELFF
TGCGCCAGCAGTGAGTCGATAAGTCTGGACACCGGGGAGCTGTTTTTT
>TRBJ1-4|once|NA|TRBV10-3
CAISRDGPSGKLFF
TGTGCCATCAGCCGGGACGGTCCTTCCGGAAAACTGTTTTTT
>TRBJ2-5|NA|NA|TRBV20-1
CSANLGSQYF
TGCAGTGCAAACCTAGGGTCCCAGTACTTC
>TRBJ1-1|NA|NA|TRBV7-3
CASSLQGSGNTEAFF
TGTGCCAGCAGCTTACAGGGGTCCGGGAACACTGAAGCTTTCTTT
>TRBJ2-1|NA|TRBD2|TRBV7-2
CASSRYTGTSGGARVEQFF
TGTGCCAGCAGCCGGTATACAGGGACTAGCGGGGGGGCCAGGGTTGAGCAGTTCTTC
>TRBJ1-1|NA|NA|TRBV6-5
CASRGAGNTEAFF
TGTGCCAGCAGGGGCGCCGGAAACACTGAAGCTTTCTTT
>TRBJ2-3|NA|TRBD2|TRBV2
CASSALGIAGAGDTQYF
TGTGCCAGCAGTGCCCTAGGGATAGCGGGGGCGGGAGATACGCAGTATTTT
>TRBJ1-2|NA|TRBD1|TRBV7-8
CASSLAGQGLAYGYTF
TGTGCCAGCAGCTTAGCGGGACAGGGTTTAGCCTATGGCTACACCTTC
>TRBJ1-2|NA|TRBD1|TRBV12-5
CASGLGQGGQSGYGYTF
TGTGCTAGTGGTTTGGGACAGGGTGGACAGTCGGGCTATGGCTACACCTTC
>TRBJ2-3|NA|NA|TRBV15
CATMLGAGLTDTQYF
TGTGCCACCATGTTAGGAGCCGGACTCACAGATACGCAGTATTTT
>TRBJ1-1|once|NA|TRBV7-8
CASSLAEGNTEAFF
TGTGCCAGCAGCTTAGCGGAGGGCAACACTGAAGCTTTCTTT
>TRBJ2-6|once|NA|TRBV19
CASNPRVSGANVLTF
TGTGCCAGTAATCCACGAGTCTCTGGGGCCAACGTCCTGACTTTC
>TRBJ1-4|NA|TRBD1|TRBV6-1
CASRETGPRKLFF
TGTGCCAGCCGGGAGACAGGGCCCCGAAAACTGTTTTTT
>TRBJ2-5|NA|TRBD2|TRBV10-2
CASSGTSFRETQYF
TGCGCCAGCAGTGGGACTAGTTTTCGGGAGACCCAGTACTTC
>TRBJ2-3|NA|NA|TRBV4-2
CASRVLRGDTDTQYF
TGTGCCAGCAGGGTCTTGCGGGGAGATACAGATACGCAGTATTTT
>TRBJ1-1|NA|NA|TRBV30
CAWSGAEEAFF
TGTGCCTGGAGTGGGGCGGAAGAAGCTTTCTTT
>TRBJ2-7|NA|NA|TRBV2
CASSDQLGSYEQYF
TGTGCCAGCAGTGACCAGCTGGGCTCCTACGAGCAGTACTTC
>TRBJ1-3|NA|NA|TRBV7-8
CASSLGDSGNTIYF
TGTGCCAGCAGCTTAGGCGACTCTGGAAACACCATATATTTT
>TRBJ1-6|NA|NA|TRBV7-8
CASSPDANSPLHF
TGTGCCAGCAGCCCGGACGCGAATTCACCCCTCCACTTT
>TRBJ2-3|NA|TRBD2|TRBV2
CASREAGSADTQYF
TGTGCCAGCCGGGAGGCAGGGTCGGCAGATACGCAGTATTTT
>TRBJ1-5|NA|NA|TRBV4-1
CASSTQGDQPQHF
TGCGCCAGTAGTACACAGGGAGATCAGCCCCAGCATTTT
>TRBJ1-1|medium-sized|TRBD1|TRBV6-1
CASSEGQGHTEAFF
TGTGCCAGCAGCGAGGGACAGGGTCACACTGAAGCTTTCTTT
>TRBJ2-7|NA|NA|TRBV5-1
CASSLLGDTYEQYF
TGCGCCAGCAGCTTGTTGGGTGATACCTACGAGCAGTACTTC
>TRBJ1-2|NA|NA|TRBV30
CAWSTGSHGYTF
TGTGCCTGGAGTACCGGTTCCCATGGCTACACCTTC
>TRBJ1-4|NA|NA|TRBV19
CASSRTANEKLFF
TGTGCCAGCAGTAGGACAGCTAATGAAAAACTGTTTTTT
>TRBJ1-1|NA|NA|TRBV27
CASSLVRGEAFF
TGTGCCAGCAGTTTAGTCCGAGGGGAAGCTTTCTTT
>TRBJ1-3|NA|TRBD1|TRBV18
CASSPQGTAGNTIYF
TGTGCCAGCTCACCACAGGGGACAGCTGGAAACACCATATATTTT
>TRBJ1-5|NA|NA|TRBV6-1
CASTGIIGPQHF
TGTGCCAGCACAGGAATTATAGGGCCCCAGCATTTT
>TRBJ2-7|once|NA|TRBV2
CASSQGGTSEQYF
TGTGCCAGCAGTCAAGGGGGGACATCGGAGCAGTACTTC
>TRBJ2-7|once|NA|TRBV6-1
CASSEGLLSSYEQYF
TGTGCCAGCAGTGAAGGGTTACTAAGCTCCTACGAGCAGTACTTC
>TRBJ2-2|NA|TRBD1|TRBV10-3
CAISRNRGRGTGELFF
TGTGCCATCAGCCGGAACAGGGGGCGAGGAACCGGGGAGCTGTTTTTT
>TRBJ1-6|NA|NA|TRBV30
CAWSGDLSNSPLHF
TGTGCCTGGAGTGGGGACCTCTCAAATTCACCCCTCCACTTT